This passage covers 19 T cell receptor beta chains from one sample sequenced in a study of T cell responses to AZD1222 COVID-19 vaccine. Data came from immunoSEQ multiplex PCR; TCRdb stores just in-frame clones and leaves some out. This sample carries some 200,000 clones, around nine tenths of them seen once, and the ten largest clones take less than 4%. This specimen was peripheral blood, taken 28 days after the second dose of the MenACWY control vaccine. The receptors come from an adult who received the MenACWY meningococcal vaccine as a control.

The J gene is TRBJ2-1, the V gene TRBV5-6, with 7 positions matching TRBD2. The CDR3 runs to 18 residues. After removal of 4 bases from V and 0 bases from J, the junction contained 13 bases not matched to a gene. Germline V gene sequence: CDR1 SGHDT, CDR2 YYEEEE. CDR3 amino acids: CASSPGASGLFSYNEQFF. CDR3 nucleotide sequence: TGTGCCAGCAGCCCCGGCGCTAGCGGTTTATTCTCCTACAATGAGCAGTTCTTC.

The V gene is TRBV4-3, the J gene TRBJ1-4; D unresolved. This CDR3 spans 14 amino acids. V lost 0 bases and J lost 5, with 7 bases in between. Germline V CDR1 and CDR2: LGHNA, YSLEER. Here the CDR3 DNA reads TGCGCCAGCAGCCAAGATCTGGGGAATGAAAAACTGTTTTTT. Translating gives CASSQDLGNEKLFF.

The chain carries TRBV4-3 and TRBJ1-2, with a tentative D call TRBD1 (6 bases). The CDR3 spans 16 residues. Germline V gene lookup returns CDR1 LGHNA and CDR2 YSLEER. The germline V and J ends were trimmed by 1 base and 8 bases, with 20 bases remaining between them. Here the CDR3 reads CASSQGYARGGSGYTF. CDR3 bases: TGCGCCAGCAGCCAAGGGTATGCCAGGGGAGGGAGCGGCTACACCTTC.

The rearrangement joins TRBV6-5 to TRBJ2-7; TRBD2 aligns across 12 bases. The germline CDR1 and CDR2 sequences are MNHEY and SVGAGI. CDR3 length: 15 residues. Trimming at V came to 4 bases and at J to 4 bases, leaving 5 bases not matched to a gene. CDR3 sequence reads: CASSFQTSGSYEQYF. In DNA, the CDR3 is TGTGCCAGCAGTTTTCAGACTAGCGGGAGTTACGAGCAGTACTTC.

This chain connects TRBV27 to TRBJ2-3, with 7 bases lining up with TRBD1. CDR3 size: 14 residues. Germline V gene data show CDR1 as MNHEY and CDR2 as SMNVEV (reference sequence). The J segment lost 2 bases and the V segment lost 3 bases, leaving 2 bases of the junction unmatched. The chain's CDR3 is CASSFGTATDTQYF. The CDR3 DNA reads TGTGCCAGCAGTTTCGGGACAGCCACAGATACGCAGTATTTT.

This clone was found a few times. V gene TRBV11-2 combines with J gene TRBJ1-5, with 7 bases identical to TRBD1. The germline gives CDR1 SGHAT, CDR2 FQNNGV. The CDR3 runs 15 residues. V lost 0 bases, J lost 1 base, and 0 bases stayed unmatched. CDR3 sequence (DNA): TGTGCCAGCAGCTTAGACAGGGGGAGCAATCAGCCCCAGCATTTT. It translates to CASSLDRGSNQPQHF.

CDR3 in DNA: TGTGCCAGCAGCTCACACGGGGGGACTAGCAATGAGCAGTTCTTC. This codes for CASSSHGGTSNEQFF. The rearrangement joins TRBV7-2 to TRBJ2-1; 8 bases map to TRBD2. This CDR3 region has 15 residues. In germline, CDR1 is SGHTA, CDR2 FQGNSA. The junction had 8 bases not matched to a gene; V was cut back by 4 bases and J by 6 bases.

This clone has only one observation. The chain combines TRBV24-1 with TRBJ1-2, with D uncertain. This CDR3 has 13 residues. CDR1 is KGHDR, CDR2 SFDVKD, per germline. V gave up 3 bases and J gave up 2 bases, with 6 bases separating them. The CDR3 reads CATSDGLNYGYTF. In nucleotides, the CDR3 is TGTGCCACCAGTGATGGCCTGAACTATGGCTACACCTTC.

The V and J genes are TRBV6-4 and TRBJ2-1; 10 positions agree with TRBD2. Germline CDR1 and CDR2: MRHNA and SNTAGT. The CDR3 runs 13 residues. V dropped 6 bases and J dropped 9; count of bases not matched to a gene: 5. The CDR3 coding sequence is TGTGCCAGCAGCAGCGGGAGGGCCTCTGAGCAGTTCTTC. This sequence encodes CASSSGRASEQFF.

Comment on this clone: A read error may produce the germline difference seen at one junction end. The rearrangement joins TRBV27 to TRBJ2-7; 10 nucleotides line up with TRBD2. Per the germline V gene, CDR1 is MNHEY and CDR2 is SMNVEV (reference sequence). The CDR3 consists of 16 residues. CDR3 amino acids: CASILFPGLAIDEQYF. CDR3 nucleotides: TGTGCCAGCATTTTATTCCCGGGACTAGCGATCGACGAGCAGTACTTC.

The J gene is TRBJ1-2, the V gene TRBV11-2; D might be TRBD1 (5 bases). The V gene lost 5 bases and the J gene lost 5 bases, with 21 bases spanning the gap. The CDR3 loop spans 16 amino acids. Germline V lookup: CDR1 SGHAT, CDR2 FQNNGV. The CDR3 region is CASSRNLAGLKYGYTF. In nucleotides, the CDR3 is TGTGCCAGCAGCCGTAACCTGGCAGGGCTGAAGTATGGCTACACCTTC.

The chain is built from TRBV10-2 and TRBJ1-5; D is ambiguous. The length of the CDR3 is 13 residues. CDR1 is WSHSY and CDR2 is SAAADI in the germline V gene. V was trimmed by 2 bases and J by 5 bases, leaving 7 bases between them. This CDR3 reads CASSEQSYQPQHF. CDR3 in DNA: TGCGCCAGCAGTGAGCAGTCCTATCAGCCCCAGCATTTT.

The chain's CDR3 is CASSQVRGGNYGYTF. The CDR3 coding sequence is TGTGCCAGCAGCCAAGTTAGAGGAGGGAACTATGGCTACACCTTC. The chain employs TRBV14 and TRBJ1-2; D remains ambiguous. V was cut by 1 base and J by 2 bases, with 11 bases left in between. Germline CDR1 SGHDN, CDR2 FVKESK. The CDR3 totals 15 residues.

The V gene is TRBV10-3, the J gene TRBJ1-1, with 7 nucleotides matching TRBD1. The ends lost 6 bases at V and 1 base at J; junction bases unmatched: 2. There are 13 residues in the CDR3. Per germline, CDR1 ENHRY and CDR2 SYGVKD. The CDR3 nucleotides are TGTGCCATCAGCCGGACAGGGAACACTGAAGCTTTCTTT. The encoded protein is CAISRTGNTEAFF.

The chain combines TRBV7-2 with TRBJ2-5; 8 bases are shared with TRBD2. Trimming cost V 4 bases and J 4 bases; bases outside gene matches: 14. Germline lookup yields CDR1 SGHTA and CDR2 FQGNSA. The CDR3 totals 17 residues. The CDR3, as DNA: TGTGCCAGCAGCTGGGTCGGGAGCGGGAGTATGAGAGAGACCCAGTACTTC. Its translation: CASSWVGSGSMRETQYF.

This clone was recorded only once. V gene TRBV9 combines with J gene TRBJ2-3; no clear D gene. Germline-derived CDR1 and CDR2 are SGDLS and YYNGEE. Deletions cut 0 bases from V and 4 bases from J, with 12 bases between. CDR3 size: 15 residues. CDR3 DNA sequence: TGTGCCAGCAGCGTAGAAGGGCGAGGCGCAGATACGCAGTATTTT. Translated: CASSVEGRGADTQYF.

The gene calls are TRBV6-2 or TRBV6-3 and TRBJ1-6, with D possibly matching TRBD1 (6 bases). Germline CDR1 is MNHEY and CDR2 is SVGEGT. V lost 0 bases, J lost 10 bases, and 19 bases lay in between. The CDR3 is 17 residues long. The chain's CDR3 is CASSYSAGTSEESPLHF. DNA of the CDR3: TGTGCCAGCAGTTACTCAGCCGGGACAAGTGAAGAGTCACCCCTCCACTTT.

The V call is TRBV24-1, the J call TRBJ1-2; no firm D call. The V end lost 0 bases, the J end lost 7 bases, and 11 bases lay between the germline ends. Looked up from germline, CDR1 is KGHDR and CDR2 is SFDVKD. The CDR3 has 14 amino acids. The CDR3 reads CATSDLEGTGGYTF. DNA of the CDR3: TGTGCCACCAGTGATTTGGAGGGTACTGGTGGCTACACCTTC.

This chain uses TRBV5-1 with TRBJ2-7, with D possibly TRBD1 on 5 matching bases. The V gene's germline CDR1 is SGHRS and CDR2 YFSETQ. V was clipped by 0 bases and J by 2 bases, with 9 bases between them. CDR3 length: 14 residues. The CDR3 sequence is CASSLVGAAYEQYF. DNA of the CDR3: TGCGCCAGCAGCTTGGTAGGGGCTGCCTACGAGCAGTACTTC.